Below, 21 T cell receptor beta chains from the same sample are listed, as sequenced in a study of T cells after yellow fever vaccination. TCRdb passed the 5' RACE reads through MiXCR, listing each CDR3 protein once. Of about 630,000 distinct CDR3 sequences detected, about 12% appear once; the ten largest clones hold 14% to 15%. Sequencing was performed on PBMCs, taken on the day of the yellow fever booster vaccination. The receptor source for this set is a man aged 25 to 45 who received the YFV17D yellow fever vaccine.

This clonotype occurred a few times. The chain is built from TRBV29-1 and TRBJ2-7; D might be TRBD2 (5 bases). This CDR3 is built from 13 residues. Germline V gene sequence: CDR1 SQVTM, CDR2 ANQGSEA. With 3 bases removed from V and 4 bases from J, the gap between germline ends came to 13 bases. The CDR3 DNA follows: TGCAGCGTTGATGAGGGAGAAGGGTACGAGCAGTACTTC. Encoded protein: CSVDEGEGYEQYF.

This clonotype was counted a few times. CDR3 coding DNA: TGTGCCAGCATTAGCACCCCGAACACCGGGGAGCTGTTTTTT. Its protein is CASISTPNTGELFF. The chain is built from TRBV19 and TRBJ2-2; D is undetermined. The CDR3 sequence is 14 residues long. Trimming pared 9 bases from V and 0 bases from J, leaving 11 bases between. The V gene's germline CDR1 is LNHDA and CDR2 SQIVND (reference sequence).

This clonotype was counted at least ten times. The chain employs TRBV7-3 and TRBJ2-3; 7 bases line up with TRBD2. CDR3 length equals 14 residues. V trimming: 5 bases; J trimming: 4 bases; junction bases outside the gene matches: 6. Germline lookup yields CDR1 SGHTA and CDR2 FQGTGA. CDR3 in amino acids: CASSLRGLADTQYF. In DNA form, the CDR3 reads TGTGCCAGCAGCCTCCGCGGACTAGCAGATACGCAGTATTTT.

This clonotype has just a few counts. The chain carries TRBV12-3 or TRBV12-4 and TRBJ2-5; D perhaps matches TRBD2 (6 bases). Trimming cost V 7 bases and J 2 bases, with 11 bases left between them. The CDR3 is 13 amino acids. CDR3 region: CASTPGGQETQYF. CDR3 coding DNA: TGTGCCAGCACTCCCGGGGGTCAAGAGACCCAGTACTTC.

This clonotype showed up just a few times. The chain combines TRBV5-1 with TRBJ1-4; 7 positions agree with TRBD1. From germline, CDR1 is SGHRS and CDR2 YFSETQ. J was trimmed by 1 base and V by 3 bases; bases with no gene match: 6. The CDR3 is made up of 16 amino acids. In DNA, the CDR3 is TGCGCCAGCAGCTCGACAGGGAGTGGAACTAATGAAAAACTGTTTTTT. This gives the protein CASSSTGSGTNEKLFF.

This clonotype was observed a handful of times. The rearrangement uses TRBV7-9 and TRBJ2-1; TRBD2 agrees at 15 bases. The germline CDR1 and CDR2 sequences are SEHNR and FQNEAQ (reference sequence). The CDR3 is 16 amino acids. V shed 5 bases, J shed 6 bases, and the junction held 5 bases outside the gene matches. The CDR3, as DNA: TGTGCCAGCAGCCCATGGACTAGCGGGAGGGCCAATGAGCAGTTCTTC. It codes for CASSPWTSGRANEQFF.

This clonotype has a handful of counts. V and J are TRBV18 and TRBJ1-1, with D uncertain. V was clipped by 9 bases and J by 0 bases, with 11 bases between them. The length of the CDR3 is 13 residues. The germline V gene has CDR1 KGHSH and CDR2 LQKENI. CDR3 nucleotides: TGTGCCAGTTTGGAGATCATGAACACTGAAGCTTTCTTT. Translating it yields CASLEIMNTEAFF.

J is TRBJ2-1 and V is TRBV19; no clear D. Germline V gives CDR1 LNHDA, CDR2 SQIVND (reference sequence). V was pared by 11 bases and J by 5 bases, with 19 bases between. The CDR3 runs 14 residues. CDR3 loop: CASHRSTQNNEQFF. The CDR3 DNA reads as TGTGCCTCCCACCGGTCTACCCAAAACAATGAGCAGTTCTTC.

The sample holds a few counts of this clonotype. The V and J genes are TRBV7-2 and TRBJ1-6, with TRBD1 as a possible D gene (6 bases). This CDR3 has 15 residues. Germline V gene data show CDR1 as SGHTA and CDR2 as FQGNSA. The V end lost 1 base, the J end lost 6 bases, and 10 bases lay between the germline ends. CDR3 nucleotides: TGTGCCAGCAGCTTAGGACAGGATTTTAATTCACCCCTCCACTTT. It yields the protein CASSLGQDFNSPLHF.

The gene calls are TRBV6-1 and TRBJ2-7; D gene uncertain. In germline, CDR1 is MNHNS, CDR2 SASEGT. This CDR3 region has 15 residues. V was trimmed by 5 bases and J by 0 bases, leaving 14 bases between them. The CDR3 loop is CASSTRTASSYEQYF. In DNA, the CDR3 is TGTGCCAGCAGTACCCGGACGGCGAGCTCCTACGAGCAGTACTTC.

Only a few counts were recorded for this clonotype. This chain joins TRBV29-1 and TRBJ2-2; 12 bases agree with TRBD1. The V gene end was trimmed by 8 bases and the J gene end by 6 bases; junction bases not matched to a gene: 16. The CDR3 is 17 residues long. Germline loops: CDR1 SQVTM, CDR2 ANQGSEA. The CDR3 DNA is TGCAGCTCCCTGGGGGGCCCGGGACAGGGGGCTTCCGGGGAGCTGTTTTTT. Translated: CSSLGGPGQGASGELFF.

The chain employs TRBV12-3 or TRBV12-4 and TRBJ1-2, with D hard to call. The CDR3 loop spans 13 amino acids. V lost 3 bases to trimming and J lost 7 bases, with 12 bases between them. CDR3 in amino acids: CASSFTDEGGYTF. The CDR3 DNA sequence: TGTGCCAGCAGTTTTACAGATGAGGGTGGCTACACCTTC.

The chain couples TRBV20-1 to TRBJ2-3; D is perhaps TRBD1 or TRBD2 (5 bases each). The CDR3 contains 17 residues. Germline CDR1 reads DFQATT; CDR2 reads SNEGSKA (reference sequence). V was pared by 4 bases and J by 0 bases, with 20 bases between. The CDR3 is CSAIGARASSSTDTQYF. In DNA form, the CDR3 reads TGCAGTGCTATAGGCGCCAGGGCTAGCTCCAGCACAGATACGCAGTATTTT.

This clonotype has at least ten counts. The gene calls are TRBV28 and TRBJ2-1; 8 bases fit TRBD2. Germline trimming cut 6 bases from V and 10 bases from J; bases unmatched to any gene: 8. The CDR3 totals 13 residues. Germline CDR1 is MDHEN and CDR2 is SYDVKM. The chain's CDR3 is CASRTAGVGEQFF. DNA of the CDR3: TGTGCCAGCAGGACAGCGGGAGTGGGGGAGCAGTTCTTC.

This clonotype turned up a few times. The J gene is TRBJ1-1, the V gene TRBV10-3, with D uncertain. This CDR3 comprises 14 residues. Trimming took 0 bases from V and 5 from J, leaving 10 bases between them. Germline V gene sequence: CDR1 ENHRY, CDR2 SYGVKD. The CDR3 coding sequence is TGTGCCATCAGTGAGTCGATCCTGGCGACTGAAGCTTTCTTT. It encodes CAISESILATEAFF.

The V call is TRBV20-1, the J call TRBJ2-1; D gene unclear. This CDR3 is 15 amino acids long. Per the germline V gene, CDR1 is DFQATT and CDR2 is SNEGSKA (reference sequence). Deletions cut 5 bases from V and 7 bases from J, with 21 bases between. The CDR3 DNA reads TGCAGTGCTGATTACGGACGGATAGGTGGTAATGAGCAGTTCTTC. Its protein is CSADYGRIGGNEQFF.

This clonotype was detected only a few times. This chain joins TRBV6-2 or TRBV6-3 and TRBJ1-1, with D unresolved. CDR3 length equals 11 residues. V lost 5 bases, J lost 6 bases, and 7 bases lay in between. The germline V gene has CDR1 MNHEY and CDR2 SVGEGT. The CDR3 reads CASSDRPEAFF. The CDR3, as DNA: TGTGCCAGCAGTGACCGTCCTGAAGCTTTCTTT.

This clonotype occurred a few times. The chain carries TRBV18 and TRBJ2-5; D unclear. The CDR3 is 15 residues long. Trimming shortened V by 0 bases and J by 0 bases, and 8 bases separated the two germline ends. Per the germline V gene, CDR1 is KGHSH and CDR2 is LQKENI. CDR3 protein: CASSPPSGNQETQYF. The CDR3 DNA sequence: TGTGCCAGCTCACCACCCAGTGGCAACCAAGAGACCCAGTACTTC.

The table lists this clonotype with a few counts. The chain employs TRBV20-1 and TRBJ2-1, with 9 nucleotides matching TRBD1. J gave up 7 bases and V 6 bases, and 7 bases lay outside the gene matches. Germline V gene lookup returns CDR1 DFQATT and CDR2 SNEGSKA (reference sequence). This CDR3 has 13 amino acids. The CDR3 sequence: CSASGQGRNEQFF. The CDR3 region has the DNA TGCAGTGCCTCCGGACAGGGGAGGAATGAGCAGTTCTTC.

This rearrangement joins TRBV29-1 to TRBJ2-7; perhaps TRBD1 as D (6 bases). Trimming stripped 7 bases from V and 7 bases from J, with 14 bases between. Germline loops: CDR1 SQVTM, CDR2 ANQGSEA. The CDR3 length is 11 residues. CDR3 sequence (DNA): TGCAGCGCGGACAGAGGGGGTGAGCAGTACTTC. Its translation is CSADRGGEQYF.

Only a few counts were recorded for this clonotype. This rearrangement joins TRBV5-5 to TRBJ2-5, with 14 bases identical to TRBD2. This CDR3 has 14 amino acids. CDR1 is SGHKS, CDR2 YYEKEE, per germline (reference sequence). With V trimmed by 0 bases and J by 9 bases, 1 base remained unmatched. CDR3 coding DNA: TGTGCCAGCAGCTTGGGGGGACTAGCGGGAGCCCAGTACTTC. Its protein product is CASSLGGLAGAQYF. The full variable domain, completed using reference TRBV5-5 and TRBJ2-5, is DAGVTQSPTHLIKTRGQQVTLRCSPISGHKSVSWYQQVLGQGPQFIFQYYEKEERGRGNFPDRFSARQFPNYSSELNVNALLLGDSALYLCASSLGGLAGAQYFGPGTRLLVL.